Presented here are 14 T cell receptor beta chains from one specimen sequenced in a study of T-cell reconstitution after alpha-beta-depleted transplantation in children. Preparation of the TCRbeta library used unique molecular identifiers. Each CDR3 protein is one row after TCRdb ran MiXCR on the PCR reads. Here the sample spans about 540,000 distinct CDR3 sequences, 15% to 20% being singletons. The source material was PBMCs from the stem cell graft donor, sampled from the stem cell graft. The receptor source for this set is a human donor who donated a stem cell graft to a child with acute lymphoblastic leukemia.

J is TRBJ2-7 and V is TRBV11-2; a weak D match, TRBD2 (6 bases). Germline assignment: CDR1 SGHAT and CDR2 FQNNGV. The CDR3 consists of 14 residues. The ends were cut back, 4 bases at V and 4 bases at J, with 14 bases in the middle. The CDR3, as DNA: TGTGCCAGCAGCTCCCTGGAGGGCTTGTACGAGCAGTACTTC. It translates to CASSSLEGLYEQYF.

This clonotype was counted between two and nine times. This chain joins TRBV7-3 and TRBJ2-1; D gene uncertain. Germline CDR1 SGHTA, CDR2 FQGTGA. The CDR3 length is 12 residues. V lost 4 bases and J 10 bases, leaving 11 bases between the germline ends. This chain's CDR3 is CASSSLGAEQFF. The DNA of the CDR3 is TGTGCCAGCAGCTCCCTCGGCGCCGAGCAGTTCTTC.

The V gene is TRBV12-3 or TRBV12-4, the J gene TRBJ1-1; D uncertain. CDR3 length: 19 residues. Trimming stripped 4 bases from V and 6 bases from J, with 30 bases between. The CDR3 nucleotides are TGTGCCAGCAGTTATCCACCCGAAAACGGAGGCAAGTTGAGCGCTGAAGCTTTCTTT. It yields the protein CASSYPPENGGKLSAEAFF.

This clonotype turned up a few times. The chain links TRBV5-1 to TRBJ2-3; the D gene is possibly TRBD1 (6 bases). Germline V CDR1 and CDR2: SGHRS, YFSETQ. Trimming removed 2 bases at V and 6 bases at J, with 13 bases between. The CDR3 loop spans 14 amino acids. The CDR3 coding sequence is TGCGCCAGCAGCTTAGATTACAGGGTTGATACGCAGTATTTT. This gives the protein CASSLDYRVDTQYF.

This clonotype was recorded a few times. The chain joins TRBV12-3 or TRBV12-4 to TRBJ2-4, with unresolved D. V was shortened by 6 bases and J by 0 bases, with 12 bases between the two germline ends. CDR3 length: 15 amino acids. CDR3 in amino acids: CASRHKMVAKNIQYF. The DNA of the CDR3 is TGTGCCAGCAGGCATAAGATGGTAGCCAAAAACATTCAGTACTTC.

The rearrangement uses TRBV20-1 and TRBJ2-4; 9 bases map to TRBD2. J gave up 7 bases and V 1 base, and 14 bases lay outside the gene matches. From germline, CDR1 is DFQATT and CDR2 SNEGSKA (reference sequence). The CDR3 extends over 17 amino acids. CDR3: CSARVAGGPSWRNIQYF. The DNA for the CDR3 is TGCAGTGCTAGAGTTGCGGGAGGGCCCTCTTGGCGGAACATTCAGTACTTC.

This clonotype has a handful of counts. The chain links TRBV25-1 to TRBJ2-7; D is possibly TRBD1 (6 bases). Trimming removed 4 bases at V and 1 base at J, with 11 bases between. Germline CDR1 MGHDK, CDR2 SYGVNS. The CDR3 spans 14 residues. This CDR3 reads CASSVPGQSYEQYF. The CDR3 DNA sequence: TGTGCCAGCAGTGTCCCAGGACAGTCCTACGAGCAGTACTTC.

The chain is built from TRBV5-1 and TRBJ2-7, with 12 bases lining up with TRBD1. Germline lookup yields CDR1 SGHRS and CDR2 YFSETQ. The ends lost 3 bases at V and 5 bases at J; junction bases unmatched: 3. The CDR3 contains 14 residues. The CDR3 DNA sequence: TGCGCCAGCAGCTCGGGACAGGGGGCCGACGAGCAGTACTTC. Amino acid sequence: CASSSGQGADEQYF.

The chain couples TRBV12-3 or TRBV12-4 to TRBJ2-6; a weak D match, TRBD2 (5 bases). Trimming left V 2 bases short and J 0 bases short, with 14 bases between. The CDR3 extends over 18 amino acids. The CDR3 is CASSLSGRGLSGANVLTF. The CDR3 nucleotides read TGTGCCAGCAGTTTAAGCGGCAGAGGACTCTCTGGGGCCAACGTCCTGACTTTC.

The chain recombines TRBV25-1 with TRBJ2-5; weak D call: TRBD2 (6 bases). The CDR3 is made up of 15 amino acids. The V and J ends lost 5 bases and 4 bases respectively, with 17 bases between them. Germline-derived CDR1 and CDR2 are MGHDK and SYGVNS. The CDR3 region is CASSLAVGSIETQYF. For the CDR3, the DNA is TGTGCCAGCAGTTTAGCGGTAGGGTCGATAGAGACCCAGTACTTC.

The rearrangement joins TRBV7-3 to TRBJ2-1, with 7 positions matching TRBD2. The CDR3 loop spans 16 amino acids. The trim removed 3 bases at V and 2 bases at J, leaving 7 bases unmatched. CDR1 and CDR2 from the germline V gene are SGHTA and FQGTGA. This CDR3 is CASSFGVAGAYNEQFF. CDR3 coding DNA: TGTGCCAGCAGCTTTGGAGTCGCGGGAGCCTACAATGAGCAGTTCTTC. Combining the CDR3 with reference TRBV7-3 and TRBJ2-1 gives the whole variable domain GAGVSQTPSNKVTEKGKYVELRCDPISGHTALYWYRQSLGQGPEFLIYFQGTGAADDSGLPNDRFFAVRPEGSVSTLKIQRTERGDSAVYLCASSFGVAGAYNEQFFGPGTRLTVL.

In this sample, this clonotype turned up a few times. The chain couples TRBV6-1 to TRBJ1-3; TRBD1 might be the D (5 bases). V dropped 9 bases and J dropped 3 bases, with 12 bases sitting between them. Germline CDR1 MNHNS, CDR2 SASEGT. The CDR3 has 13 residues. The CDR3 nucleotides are TGTGCCAGGGGGGGAGGGGTTGGAAACACCATATATTTT. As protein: CARGGGVGNTIYF.

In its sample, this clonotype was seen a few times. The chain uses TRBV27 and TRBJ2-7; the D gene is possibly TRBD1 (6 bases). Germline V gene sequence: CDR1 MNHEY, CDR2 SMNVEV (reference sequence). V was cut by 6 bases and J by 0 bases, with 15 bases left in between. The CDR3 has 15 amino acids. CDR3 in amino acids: CASSLQGFPSYEQYF. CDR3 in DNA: TGTGCCAGCAGCCTACAGGGATTCCCCTCCTACGAGCAGTACTTC.

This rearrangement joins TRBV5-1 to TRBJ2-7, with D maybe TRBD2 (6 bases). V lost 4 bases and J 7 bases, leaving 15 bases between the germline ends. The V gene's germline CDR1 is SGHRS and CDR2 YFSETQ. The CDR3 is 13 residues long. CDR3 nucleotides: TGCGCCAGCAGCGTATCCGGGAGTCCGGAGCAGTACTTC. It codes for CASSVSGSPEQYF.